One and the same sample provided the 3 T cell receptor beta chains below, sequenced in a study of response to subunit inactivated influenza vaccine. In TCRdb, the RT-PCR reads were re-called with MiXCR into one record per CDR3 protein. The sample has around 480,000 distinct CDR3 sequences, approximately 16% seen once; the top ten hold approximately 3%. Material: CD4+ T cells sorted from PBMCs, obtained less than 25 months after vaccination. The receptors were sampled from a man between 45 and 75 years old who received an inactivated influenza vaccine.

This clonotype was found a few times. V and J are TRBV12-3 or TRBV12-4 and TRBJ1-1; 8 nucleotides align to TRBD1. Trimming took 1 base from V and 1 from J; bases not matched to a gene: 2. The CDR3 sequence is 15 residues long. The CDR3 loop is CASSLVQGENTEAFF. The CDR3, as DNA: TGTGCCAGCAGTTTAGTACAGGGGGAGAACACTGAAGCTTTCTTT.

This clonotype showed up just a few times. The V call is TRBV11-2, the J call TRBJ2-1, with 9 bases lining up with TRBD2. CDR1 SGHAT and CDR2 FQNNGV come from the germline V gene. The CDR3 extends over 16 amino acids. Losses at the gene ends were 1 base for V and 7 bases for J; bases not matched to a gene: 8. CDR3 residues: CASSLVVSGGRNEQFF. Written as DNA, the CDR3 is TGTGCCAGCAGCTTAGTGGTTAGCGGGGGTCGTAATGAGCAGTTCTTC.

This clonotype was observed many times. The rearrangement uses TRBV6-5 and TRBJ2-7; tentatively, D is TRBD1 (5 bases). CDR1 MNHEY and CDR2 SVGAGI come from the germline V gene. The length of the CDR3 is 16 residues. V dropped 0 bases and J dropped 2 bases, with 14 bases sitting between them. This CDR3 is CASSYSSGPPPYEQYF. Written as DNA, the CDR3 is TGTGCCAGCAGTTACTCGTCAGGGCCCCCCCCCTACGAGCAGTACTTC.